Described below is a single T cell receptor beta chain sequence and its context. The sample belongs to a study of blood T cell repertoires in COVID-19. Study information: Italy, Spain and the United States were the sources of the convalescent and acute COVID-19 samples.

The data were produced by immunoSEQ multiplex PCR, yet TCRdb's version contains in-frame clones alone and is incomplete. There are about 400,000 clones in the sample; around 90% occur only once, and about 1.2% lies in the top ten. CDR1 and CDR2 (germline): GTSNPN, SVGIG (reference sequence). This CDR3 region has 18 residues. The trim removed 0 bases at V and 5 bases at J, leaving 15 bases unmatched. Material for sequencing was peripheral blood. The TCR originated in a man in his forties with acute or convalescent COVID-19. The chain couples TRBV30 to TRBJ2-7, with 11 bases identical to TRBD1. CDR3 DNA sequence: TGTGCCTGGAGTGTCCCGGGACAGGGGGGTGTCGTGGTCCACGAGCAGTACTTC. It translates to CAWSVPGQGGVVVHEQYF.